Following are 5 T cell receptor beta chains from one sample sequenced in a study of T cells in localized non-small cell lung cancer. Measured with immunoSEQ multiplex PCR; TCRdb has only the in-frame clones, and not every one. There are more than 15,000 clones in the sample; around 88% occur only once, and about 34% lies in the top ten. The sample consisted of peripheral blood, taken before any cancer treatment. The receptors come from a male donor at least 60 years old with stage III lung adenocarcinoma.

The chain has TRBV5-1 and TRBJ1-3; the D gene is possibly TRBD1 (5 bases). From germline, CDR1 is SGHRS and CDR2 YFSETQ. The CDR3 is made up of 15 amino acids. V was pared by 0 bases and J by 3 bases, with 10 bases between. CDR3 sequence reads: CASSLATGFGNTIYF. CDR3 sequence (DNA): TGCGCCAGCAGCTTGGCAACAGGCTTTGGAAACACCATATATTTT. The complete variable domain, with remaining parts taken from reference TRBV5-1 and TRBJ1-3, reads KAGVTQTPRYLIKTRGQQVTLSCSPISGHRSVSWYQQTPGQGLQFLFEYFSETQRNKGNFPGRFSGRQFSNSRSEMNVSTLELGDSALYLCASSLATGFGNTIYFGEGSWLTVV.

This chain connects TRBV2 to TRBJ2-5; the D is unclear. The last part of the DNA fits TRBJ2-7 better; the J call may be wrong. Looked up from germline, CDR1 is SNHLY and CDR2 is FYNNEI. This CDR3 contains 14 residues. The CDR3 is CATRVSDVSYEQYF. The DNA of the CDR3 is TGTGCCACCCGGGTCTCAGACGTCTCCTACGAGCAGTACTTC.

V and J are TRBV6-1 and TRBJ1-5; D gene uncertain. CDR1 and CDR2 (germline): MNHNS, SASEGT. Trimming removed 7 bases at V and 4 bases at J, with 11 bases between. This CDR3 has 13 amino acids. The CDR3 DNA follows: TGTGCCAGCATGGGGAGCCCGAATCAGCCCCAGCATTTT. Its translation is CASMGSPNQPQHF.

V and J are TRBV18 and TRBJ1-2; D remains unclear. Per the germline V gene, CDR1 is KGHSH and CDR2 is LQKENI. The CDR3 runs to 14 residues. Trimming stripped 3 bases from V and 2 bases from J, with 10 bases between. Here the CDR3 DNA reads TGTGCCAGCTCACCTTACACAGACAACTATGGCTACACCTTC. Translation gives CASSPYTDNYGYTF.

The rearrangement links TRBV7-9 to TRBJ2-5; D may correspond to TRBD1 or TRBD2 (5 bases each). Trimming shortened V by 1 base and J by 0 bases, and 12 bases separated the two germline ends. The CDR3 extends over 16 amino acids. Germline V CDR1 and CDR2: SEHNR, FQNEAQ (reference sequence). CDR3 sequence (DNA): TGTGCCAGCAGCTTAGAGGCAGGGACGTACCAAGAGACCCAGTACTTC. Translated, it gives CASSLEAGTYQETQYF.